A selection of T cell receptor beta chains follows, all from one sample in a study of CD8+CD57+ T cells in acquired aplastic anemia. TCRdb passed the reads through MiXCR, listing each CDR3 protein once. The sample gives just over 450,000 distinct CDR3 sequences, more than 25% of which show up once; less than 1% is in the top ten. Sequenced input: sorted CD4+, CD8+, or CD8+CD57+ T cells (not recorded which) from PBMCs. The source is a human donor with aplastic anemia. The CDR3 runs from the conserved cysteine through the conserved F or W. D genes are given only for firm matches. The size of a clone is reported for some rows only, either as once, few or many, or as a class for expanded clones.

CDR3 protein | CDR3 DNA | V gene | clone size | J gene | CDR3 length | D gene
CATSNRGDRTQYF | TGTGCCACCAGCAACAGGGGGGATAGGACCCAGTACTTC | TRBV24-1 | many | TRBJ2-5 | 13 | TRBD1
CVSSLQGRGQPQHF | TGTGTCAGCAGCTTACAGGGGCGAGGTCAGCCCCAGCATTTT | TRBV5-4 | - | TRBJ1-5 | 14 | TRBD1
CASSGVSGYNEQFF | TGTGCCAGCAGTGGGGTTAGCGGGTACAATGAGCAGTTCTTC | TRBV25-1 | - | TRBJ2-1 | 14 | TRBD2
CASSSGRDFQPQHF | TGTGCCAGCAGCTCAGGGAGGGATTTTCAGCCCCAGCATTTT | TRBV7-9 | many | TRBJ1-5 | 14 | -
CASSQGVLAGATYEQYF | TGTGCCAGCAGCCAAGGCGTCCTAGCGGGAGCCACCTACGAGCAGTACTTC | TRBV14 | many | TRBJ2-7 | 17 | TRBD2
CASSPVGAEQFF | TGTGCCAGCAGCCCTGTGGGGGCTGAGCAGTTCTTC | TRBV7-9 | - | TRBJ2-1 | 12 | -
CASSGGRVGTEAFF | TGTGCCAGCAGCGGGGGCAGGGTCGGCACTGAAGCTTTCTTT | TRBV9 | - | TRBJ1-1 | 14 | -
CASSLPGVGNQPQHF | TGTGCCAGCAGTCTACCAGGTGTTGGCAATCAGCCCCAGCATTTT | TRBV10-3 | - | TRBJ1-5 | 15 | -
CASTITTLDGYTF | TGTGCCAGCACTATAACCACATTGGATGGCTACACCTTC | TRBV2 | - | TRBJ1-2 | 13 | -
CASSESNFGGESYEQYF | TGCGCCAGCAGTGAGTCAAATTTCGGAGGAGAGAGCTACGAGCAGTACTTC | TRBV10-2 | - | TRBJ2-7 | 17 | -
CAISESTTRTDTQYF | TGTGCCATCAGTGAGTCTACTACCCGCACAGATACGCAGTATTTT | TRBV10-3 | - | TRBJ2-3 | 15 | -
CASGLDGGKNAGELFF | TGTGCCAGCGGCTTAGACGGGGGAAAGAACGCCGGGGAGCTGTTTTTT | TRBV7-8 | few | TRBJ2-2 | 16 | -
CASNDRGAGANVLTF | TGTGCCAGTAATGACAGGGGAGCTGGGGCCAACGTCCTGACTTTC | TRBV19 | many | TRBJ2-6 | 15 | TRBD1
CASNRAPTDTQYF | TGTGCCAGCAATCGAGCGCCCACAGATACGCAGTATTTT | TRBV2 | - | TRBJ2-3 | 13 | -
CSATGTPNTEAFF | TGCAGTGCGACCGGGACACCGAACACTGAAGCTTTCTTT | TRBV20-1 | many | TRBJ1-1 | 13 | -
CASSNAGWTEAFF | TGTGCCAGCAGTAACGCGGGGTGGACTGAAGCTTTCTTT | TRBV2 | many | TRBJ1-1 | 13 | -
CASGHFGTGHSGNTIYF | TGTGCCAGCGGTCATTTTGGGACAGGCCACTCTGGAAACACCATATATTTT | TRBV6-1 | - | TRBJ1-3 | 17 | TRBD1
CATSIMIGTSGLHEQFF | TGTGCCACCAGCATTATGATCGGGACTAGCGGGTTGCATGAGCAGTTCTTC | TRBV15 | many | TRBJ2-1 | 17 | TRBD2
CASSLDLLGADGYTF | TGTGCCAGCAGCTTAGATCTTCTAGGGGCTGATGGCTACACCTTC | TRBV11-3 | many | TRBJ1-2 | 15 | -
CASLRDREYEQYF | TGTGCCAGCCTGAGGGACAGGGAGTACGAGCAGTACTTC | TRBV2 | many | TRBJ2-7 | 13 | TRBD1
CSARADNEETQYF | TGCAGTGCTAGGGCCGATAATGAAGAGACCCAGTACTTC | TRBV20-1 | few | TRBJ2-5 | 13 | -
CASRVLEMNTEAFF | TGTGCCAGTAGGGTCTTAGAGATGAACACTGAAGCTTTCTTT | TRBV19 | - | TRBJ1-1 | 14 | -
CASSLRGNQPQHF | TGTGCCAGCAGCTTGAGGGGAAATCAGCCCCAGCATTTT | TRBV7-9 | many | TRBJ1-5 | 13 | -
CASSQASRAGALNTGELFF | TGCGCCAGCAGCCAAGCATCCCGGGCGGGGGCTCTGAACACCGGGGAGCTGTTTTTT | TRBV4-1 | - | TRBJ2-2 | 19 | -
CASSGGLAGGLGELFF | TGTGCCAGCAGTGGGGGACTAGCGGGGGGGCTCGGGGAGCTGTTTTTT | TRBV10-3 | few | TRBJ2-2 | 16 | TRBD2
CASKSQGNSPLHF | TGTGCCAGCAAATCCCAGGGGAATTCACCCCTCCACTTT | TRBV6-1 | many | TRBJ1-6 | 13 | -
CANSYPGQRGQNTEAFF | TGTGCCAACAGCTATCCGGGACAGCGCGGTCAGAACACTGAAGCTTTCTTT | TRBV11-1 | - | TRBJ1-1 | 17 | TRBD1
CASSVRTGGYSNQPQHF | TGTGCCAGCAGCGTCCGGACAGGGGGTTATAGCAATCAGCCCCAGCATTTT | TRBV9 | few | TRBJ1-5 | 17 | TRBD1
CTSSAGTSFSERQFF | TGTACCAGCAGCGCCGGGACTAGCTTCTCGGAGCGGCAGTTCTTC | TRBV11-1 | - | TRBJ2-1 | 15 | TRBD2
CASSPVQGVSTEAFF | TGTGCCAGCTCACCGGTTCAGGGAGTGAGCACTGAAGCTTTCTTT | TRBV18 | - | TRBJ1-1 | 15 | -
CASSQEFSGEETQYF | TGCGCCAGCAGCCAAGAGTTCAGCGGGGAAGAGACCCAGTACTTC | TRBV4-3 | - | TRBJ2-5 | 15 | TRBD2
CASSSDSQPQHF | TGTGCCAGCAGTTCGGACAGTCAGCCCCAGCATTTT | TRBV12-3/TRBV12-4 | many | TRBJ1-5 | 12 | -
CSVEAVRELPYNEQFF | TGCAGCGTTGAAGCAGTGCGGGAGTTGCCCTACAATGAGCAGTTCTTC | TRBV29-1 | many | TRBJ2-1 | 16 | TRBD2
CASSQNRGHQPKHF | TGTGCCAGCAGCCAAAACAGGGGGCATCAGCCCAAGCATTTT | TRBV7-8 | - | TRBJ1-5 | 14 | TRBD1
CATSRDFVDGYGYTF | TGTGCCACCAGCAGAGATTTTGTGGATGGCTATGGCTACACCTTC | TRBV15 | many | TRBJ1-2 | 15 | -
CASSGRTGSEDGYTF | TGTGCCAGCAGTGGCCGGACAGGGTCTGAGGATGGCTACACCTTC | TRBV2 | many | TRBJ1-2 | 15 | TRBD1
CAWTQGGVGYGYTF | TGTGCCTGGACCCAAGGGGGGGTCGGCTATGGCTACACCTTC | TRBV19 | - | TRBJ1-2 | 14 | -
CASSVQGGENEQFF | TGTGCCAGCAGCGTTCAGGGGGGGGAGAATGAGCAGTTCTTC | TRBV11-2 | - | TRBJ2-1 | 14 | -
CASSIRGQGGLNTEAFF | TGTGCCAGTAGTATAAGAGGTCAGGGAGGGTTGAACACTGAAGCTTTCTTT | TRBV19 | few | TRBJ1-1 | 17 | -
CASMEGGGLETQYF | TGTGCCAGCATGGAGGGGGGCGGACTGGAGACCCAGTACTTC | TRBV2 | - | TRBJ2-5 | 14 | -
CASGLAFSSGGPNNEQFF | TGTGCCAGCGGCTTGGCGTTCTCTAGCGGGGGACCTAACAATGAGCAGTTCTTC | TRBV5-4 | once | TRBJ2-1 | 18 | TRBD2
CASSPGTSGDNEQFF | TGCGCCAGCAGCCCCGGGACTAGCGGAGACAATGAGCAGTTCTTC | TRBV4-3 | - | TRBJ2-1 | 15 | TRBD2
CAIRGTEVEKPFF | TGTGCCATCAGAGGGACAGAGGTTGAAAAACCGTTTTTT | TRBV10-3 | - | TRBJ1-4 | 13 | TRBD1
CASSLLAALTYEQYF | TGTGCCAGCAGCTTACTAGCGGCCTTAACCTACGAGCAGTACTTC | TRBV7-2 | many | TRBJ2-7 | 15 | TRBD2
CATSRDYRGLSEQYF | TGTGCCACCAGCAGAGATTACAGGGGGCTGAGCGAGCAGTACTTC | TRBV15 | - | TRBJ2-7 | 15 | TRBD1
CASSQDGQVNYGYTF | TGCGCCAGCAGCCAAGATGGCCAGGTTAACTATGGCTACACCTTC | TRBV4-1 | many | TRBJ1-2 | 15 | -
CATGDFSGSKQFF | TGTGCCACAGGGGATTTTAGCGGGAGTAAGCAGTTCTTC | TRBV10-3 | many | TRBJ2-1 | 13 | TRBD2
CSAKAYRDRERSPLHF | TGCAGTGCAAAAGCCTACCGGGACAGGGAACGTTCACCCCTCCACTTT | TRBV20-1 | many | TRBJ1-6 | 16 | TRBD1
CASSYSTGPSGYTF | TGTGCCAGCAGTTACTCGACAGGTCCTAGTGGCTACACCTTC | TRBV6-2/TRBV6-3 | - | TRBJ1-2 | 14 | -
CASSMIASEQFF | TGTGCCAGTAGTATGATAGCGTCTGAGCAGTTCTTC | TRBV19 | few | TRBJ2-1 | 12 | -
CAISYSGRGDTQYF | TGTGCCATCAGTTATAGCGGGCGGGGGGATACGCAGTATTTT | TRBV10-3 | - | TRBJ2-3 | 14 | TRBD2
CASSETRKAFYEQYF | TGTGCCAGCAGTGAGACTCGGAAGGCTTTCTACGAGCAGTACTTC | TRBV10-3 | few | TRBJ2-7 | 15 | -
CATSRPTGEYNSPLHF | TGTGCCACCAGCAGACCGACAGGAGAATATAATTCACCCCTCCACTTT | TRBV15 | many | TRBJ1-6 | 16 | -
CASSEATGSGTQYF | TGTGCCAGCAGTGAAGCGACGGGCTCTGGGACCCAGTACTTC | TRBV2 | many | TRBJ2-5 | 14 | -
CSGGRADTQYF | TGCAGCGGGGGGAGAGCAGATACGCAGTATTTT | TRBV29-1 | - | TRBJ2-3 | 11 | -